Listed below are T cell receptor beta chains from one sample, sequenced in a study of T cells expressing NK-cell markers. Each CDR3 protein gets one entry in TCRdb, which reprocessed the 5' RACE reads and gives no DNA. The clone table shows 250,000 or so distinct CDR3 sequences, with the ten largest holding around 4.3%. Sample: blood T cells: a sorted CD56 or NKG2C T cell subset, CD4+ or CD8+ T cells, or bulk PBMC T cells (not recorded which). These receptors originate from a woman between 18 and 70 years old in good health. Both conserved end residues are part of each CDR3.

v_call: TRBV5-1
j_call: TRBJ2-3
cdr3_aa: CASSGFVGTDTQYF

v_call: TRBV7-2
j_call: TRBJ1-1
cdr3_aa: CASSSLGFSNTEAFF

v_call: TRBV2
j_call: TRBJ2-3
cdr3_aa: CASSVGQGALDTQYF

v_call: TRBV12-3/TRBV12-4
j_call: TRBJ1-4
cdr3_aa: CATRENEKLFF

v_call: TRBV24-1
j_call: TRBJ1-2
cdr3_aa: CATSPGGAGGGYTF

v_call: TRBV6-1
j_call: TRBJ1-4
cdr3_aa: CASSRRRRATNEKLFF

v_call: TRBV4-2
j_call: TRBJ1-3
cdr3_aa: CASSQGRADTIYF

v_call: TRBV10-3
j_call: TRBJ2-7
cdr3_aa: CAIGAGQQSSYEQYF

v_call: TRBV4-2
j_call: TRBJ1-6
cdr3_aa: CASSQDIRGDNSPLHF

v_call: TRBV11-2
j_call: TRBJ2-5
cdr3_aa: CASSLGVAGRETQYF

v_call: TRBV12-3/TRBV12-4
j_call: TRBJ1-1
cdr3_aa: CASSFLAAGEAFF

v_call: TRBV5-6
j_call: TRBJ2-1
cdr3_aa: CASSLSPLPNEFF

v_call: TRBV5-1
j_call: TRBJ2-7
cdr3_aa: CASSLEARGEQYF

v_call: TRBV20-1
j_call: TRBJ1-2
cdr3_aa: CSAGLDGGGPGGYTF

v_call: TRBV5-4
j_call: TRBJ2-2
cdr3_aa: CASSFFQGFYTGELFF

v_call: TRBV6-5
j_call: TRBJ1-5
cdr3_aa: CASSYGHRGGGNQPQHF

v_call: TRBV5-1
j_call: TRBJ2-3
cdr3_aa: CASSARFTDTQYF

v_call: TRBV12-3/TRBV12-4
j_call: TRBJ1-1
cdr3_aa: CASSPLGKGNTEAFF

v_call: TRBV29-1
j_call: TRBJ2-1
cdr3_aa: CSVEPTGGEGANNEQFF

v_call: TRBV5-4
j_call: TRBJ1-1
cdr3_aa: CASSVDSNTEAFF

v_call: TRBV7-2
j_call: TRBJ2-1
cdr3_aa: CASSSRSGTGGNNEQFF

v_call: TRBV7-2
j_call: TRBJ1-5
cdr3_aa: CASSLDQGSNQPQHF

v_call: TRBV7-3
j_call: TRBJ2-3
cdr3_aa: CASSSNADTQYF

v_call: TRBV12-3/TRBV12-4
j_call: TRBJ2-7
cdr3_aa: CASSPRLAGKSEQYF

v_call: TRBV20-1
j_call: TRBJ2-3
cdr3_aa: CSAEEGSGRTDTQYF

v_call: TRBV5-1
j_call: TRBJ2-3
cdr3_aa: CATGALSPTDTQYF

v_call: TRBV6-1
j_call: TRBJ2-3
cdr3_aa: CASSTSRTGTDTQYF

v_call: TRBV12-3/TRBV12-4
j_call: TRBJ1-2
cdr3_aa: CASSLQQNYGYTF

v_call: TRBV12-3/TRBV12-4
j_call: TRBJ2-2
cdr3_aa: CASSLGQKLNTGELFF

v_call: TRBV7-2
j_call: TRBJ1-4
cdr3_aa: CASSLGSTNEKLFF

v_call: TRBV15
j_call: TRBJ2-7
cdr3_aa: CATSRDAREIYEQYF

v_call: TRBV5-1
j_call: TRBJ2-1
cdr3_aa: CASSPRPPWDEQFF

v_call: TRBV19
j_call: TRBJ2-2
cdr3_aa: CASSMGKGTGELFF

v_call: TRBV7-6
j_call: TRBJ2-2
cdr3_aa: CASSKTLAGRNTGELFF

v_call: TRBV29-1
j_call: TRBJ2-3
cdr3_aa: CSVLQVQSDTQYF

v_call: TRBV12-3/TRBV12-4
j_call: TRBJ2-3
cdr3_aa: CASSLAGQTDTQYF

v_call: TRBV20-1
j_call: TRBJ2-5
cdr3_aa: CSARPSRGRQETQYF

v_call: TRBV7-2
j_call: TRBJ1-6
cdr3_aa: CASSVGTGVGSPLHF

v_call: TRBV3-1
j_call: TRBJ1-2
cdr3_aa: CASSQRGQGNYGYTF

v_call: TRBV20-1
j_call: TRBJ1-2
cdr3_aa: CSARPRGLSYGYTF